This T cell receptor beta chain stems from a study of patients and donors after allogeneic stem cell transplantation. Germline V gives CDR1 LNHDA, CDR2 SQIVND (reference sequence). Trimming took 7 bases from V and 7 from J, leaving 16 bases between them. The CDR3 totals 14 residues. TCRdb re-analysed the RT-PCR reads in MiXCR, keeping a single row per CDR3 protein. The profile shows 80,000 to 90,000 distinct CDR3 sequences, around 49% of them singletons. The sequence derives from a human donor who was either an allogeneic HSCT recipient or a stem cell or donor lymphocyte infusion donor (not recorded which). It is not recorded whose cells these are; they may come from a transplant donor. The chain combines TRBV19 with TRBJ2-2, with D perhaps matching TRBD1 (6 bases). Sequences were obtained from blood, either unsorted or a sorted T cell fraction (not recorded which). The CDR3 region is CASIPTGLGGELFF. The DNA for the CDR3 is TGTGCCAGTATCCCCACAGGGTTGGGCGGGGAGCTGTTTTTT.